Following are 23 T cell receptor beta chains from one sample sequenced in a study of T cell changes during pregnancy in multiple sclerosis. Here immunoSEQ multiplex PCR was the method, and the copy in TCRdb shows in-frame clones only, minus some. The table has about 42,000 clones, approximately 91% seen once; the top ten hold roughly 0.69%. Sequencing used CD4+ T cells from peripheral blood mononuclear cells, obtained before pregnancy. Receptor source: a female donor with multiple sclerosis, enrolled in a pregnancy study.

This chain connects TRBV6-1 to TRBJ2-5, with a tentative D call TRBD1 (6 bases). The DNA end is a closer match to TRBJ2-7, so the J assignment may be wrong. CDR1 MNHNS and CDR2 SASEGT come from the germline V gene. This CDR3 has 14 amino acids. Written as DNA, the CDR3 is TGTGCCATCTCGGACAGCCGGCTAAGGGACGAGCAGTACTTC. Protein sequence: CAISDSRLRDEQYF.

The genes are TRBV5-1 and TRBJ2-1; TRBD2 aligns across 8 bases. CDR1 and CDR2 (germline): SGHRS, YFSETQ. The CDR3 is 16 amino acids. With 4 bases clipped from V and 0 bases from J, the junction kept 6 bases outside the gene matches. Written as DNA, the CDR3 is TGCGCCAGCAGCAGGACTAGCCCGAGCTCCTACAATGAGCAGTTCTTC. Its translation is CASSRTSPSSYNEQFF.

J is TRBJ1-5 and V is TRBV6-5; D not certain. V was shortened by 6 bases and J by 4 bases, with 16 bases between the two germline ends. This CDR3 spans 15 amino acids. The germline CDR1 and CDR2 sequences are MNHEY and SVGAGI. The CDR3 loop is CASSSLGGLNQPQHF. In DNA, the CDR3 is TGTGCCAGCAGCTCTCTTGGAGGGTTGAATCAGCCCCAGCATTTT.

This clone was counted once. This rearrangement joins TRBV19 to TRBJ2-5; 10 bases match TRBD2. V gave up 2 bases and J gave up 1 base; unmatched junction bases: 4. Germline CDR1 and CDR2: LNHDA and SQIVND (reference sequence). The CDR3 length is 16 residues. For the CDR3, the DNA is TGTGCCAGTAGTATATTGCCTAGCGGGGGCCAAGAGACCCAGTACTTC. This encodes CASSILPSGGQETQYF.

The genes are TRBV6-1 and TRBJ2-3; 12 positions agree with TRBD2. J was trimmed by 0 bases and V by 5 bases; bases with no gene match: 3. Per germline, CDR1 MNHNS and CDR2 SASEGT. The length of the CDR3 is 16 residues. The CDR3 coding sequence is TGTGCCAGCAGTAAAGGACTAGCGGGGAGCACAGATACGCAGTATTTT. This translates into CASSKGLAGSTDTQYF.

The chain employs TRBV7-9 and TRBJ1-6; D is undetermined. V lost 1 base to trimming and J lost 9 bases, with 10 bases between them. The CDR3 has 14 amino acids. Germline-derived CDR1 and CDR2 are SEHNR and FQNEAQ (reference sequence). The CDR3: CASSLELQTSPLHF. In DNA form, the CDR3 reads TGTGCCAGCAGCTTAGAGTTACAAACTTCACCCCTCCACTTT.

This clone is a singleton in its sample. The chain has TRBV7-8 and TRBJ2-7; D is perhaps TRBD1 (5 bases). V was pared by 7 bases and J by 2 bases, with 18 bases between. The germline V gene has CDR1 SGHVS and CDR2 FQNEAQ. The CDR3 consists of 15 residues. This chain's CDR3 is CASTQRQTATYEQYF. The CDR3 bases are TGTGCCAGCACCCAAAGACAGACCGCCACCTACGAGCAGTACTTC.

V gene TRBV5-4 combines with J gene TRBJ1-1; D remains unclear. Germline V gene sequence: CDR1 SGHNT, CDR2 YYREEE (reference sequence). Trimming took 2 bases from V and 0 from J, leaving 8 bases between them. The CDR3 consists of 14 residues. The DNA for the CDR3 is TGTGCCAGCAGCTTACAGCTCATGAACACTGAAGCTTTCTTT. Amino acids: CASSLQLMNTEAFF.

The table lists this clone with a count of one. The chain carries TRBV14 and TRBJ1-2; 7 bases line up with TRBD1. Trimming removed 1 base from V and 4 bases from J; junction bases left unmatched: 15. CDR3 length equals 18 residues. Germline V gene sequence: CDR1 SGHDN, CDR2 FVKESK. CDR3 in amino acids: CASSQAPVRGDSGYGYTF. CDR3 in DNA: TGTGCCAGCAGCCAAGCTCCAGTCAGGGGGGATTCGGGCTATGGCTACACCTTC.

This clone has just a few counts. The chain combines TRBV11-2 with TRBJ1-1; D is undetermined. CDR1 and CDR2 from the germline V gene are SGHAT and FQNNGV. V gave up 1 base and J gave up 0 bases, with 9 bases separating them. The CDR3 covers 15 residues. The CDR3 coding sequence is TGTGCCAGCAGCTTAGCGGGGATCATGAACACTGAAGCTTTCTTT. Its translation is CASSLAGIMNTEAFF. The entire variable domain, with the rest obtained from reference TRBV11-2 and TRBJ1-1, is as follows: EAGVAQSPRYKIIEKRQSVAFWCNPISGHATLYWYQQILGQGPKLLIQFQNNGVVDDSQLPKDRFSAERLKGVDSTLKIQPAKLEDSAVYLCASSLAGIMNTEAFFGQGTRLTVV.

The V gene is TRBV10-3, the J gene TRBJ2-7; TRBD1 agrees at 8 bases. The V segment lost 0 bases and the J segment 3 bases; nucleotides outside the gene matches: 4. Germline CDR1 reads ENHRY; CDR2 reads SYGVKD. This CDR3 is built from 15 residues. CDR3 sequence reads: CAISESLGQVYEQYF. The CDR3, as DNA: TGTGCCATCAGTGAGTCTTTGGGACAGGTCTACGAGCAGTACTTC.

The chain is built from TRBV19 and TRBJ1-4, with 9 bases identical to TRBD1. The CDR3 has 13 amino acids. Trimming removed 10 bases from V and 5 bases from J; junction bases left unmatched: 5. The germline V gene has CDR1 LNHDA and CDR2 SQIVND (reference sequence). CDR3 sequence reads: CATGTGLNEKLFF. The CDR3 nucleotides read TGTGCCACCGGGACAGGGTTGAATGAAAAACTGTTTTTT.

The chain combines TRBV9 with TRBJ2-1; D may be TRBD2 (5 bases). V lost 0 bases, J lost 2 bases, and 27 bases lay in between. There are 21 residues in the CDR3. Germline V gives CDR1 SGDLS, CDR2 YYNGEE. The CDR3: CASSVVGYAVEVPSAYNEQFF. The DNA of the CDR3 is TGTGCCAGCAGCGTAGTGGGATATGCGGTGGAGGTCCCTTCGGCCTACAATGAGCAGTTCTTC. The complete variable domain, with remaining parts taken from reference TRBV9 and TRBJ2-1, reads DSGVTQTPKHLITATGQRVTLRCSPRSGDLSVYWYQQSLDQGLQFLIQYYNGEERAKGNILERFSAQQFPDLHSELNLSSLELGDSALYFCASSVVGYAVEVPSAYNEQFFGPGTRLTVL.

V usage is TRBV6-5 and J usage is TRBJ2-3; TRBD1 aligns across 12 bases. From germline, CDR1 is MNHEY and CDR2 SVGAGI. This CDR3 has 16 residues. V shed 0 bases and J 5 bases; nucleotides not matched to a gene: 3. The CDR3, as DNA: TGTGCCAGCAGTTACTCGGGGACAGGGGGCCAAGATACGCAGTATTTT. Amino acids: CASSYSGTGGQDTQYF.

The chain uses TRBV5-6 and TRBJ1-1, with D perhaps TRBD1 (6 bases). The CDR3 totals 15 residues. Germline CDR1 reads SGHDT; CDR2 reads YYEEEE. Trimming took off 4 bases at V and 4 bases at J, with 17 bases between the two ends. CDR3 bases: TGTGCCAGCAGCAAATCCTTACAGGGTGGCACTGAAGCTTTCTTT. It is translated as CASSKSLQGGTEAFF.

DNA of the CDR3: TGTGCCAGTCGGGGGACAGGTGCGATATGGAACACTGAAGCTTTCTTT. Translating it yields CASRGTGAIWNTEAFF. V gene TRBV5-8 combines with J gene TRBJ1-1, with 8 bases matching TRBD1. The CDR3 loop spans 16 amino acids. The V gene end was trimmed by 8 bases and the J gene end by 1 base; junction bases not matched to a gene: 13. Germline-derived CDR1 and CDR2 are SGHTS and YDEGEE.

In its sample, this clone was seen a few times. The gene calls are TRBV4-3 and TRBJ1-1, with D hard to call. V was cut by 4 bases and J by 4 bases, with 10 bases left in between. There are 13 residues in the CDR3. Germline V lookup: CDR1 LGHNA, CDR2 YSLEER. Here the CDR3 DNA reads TGCGCCAGCAGCCCCGGAAGAGGCACTGAAGCTTTCTTT. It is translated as CASSPGRGTEAFF.

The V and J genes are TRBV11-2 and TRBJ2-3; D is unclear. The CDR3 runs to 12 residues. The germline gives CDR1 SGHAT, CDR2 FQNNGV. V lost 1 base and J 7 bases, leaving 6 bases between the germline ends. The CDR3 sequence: CASSLVYNTQYF. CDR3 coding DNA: TGTGCCAGCAGCTTAGTGTACAATACGCAGTATTTT.

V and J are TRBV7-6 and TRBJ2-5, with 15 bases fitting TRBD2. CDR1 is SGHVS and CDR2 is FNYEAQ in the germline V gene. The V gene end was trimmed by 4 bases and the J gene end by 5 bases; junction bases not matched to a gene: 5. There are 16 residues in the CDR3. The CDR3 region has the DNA TGTGCCAGCAGCTCGGGACTAGCGGGGGGAGGTGAGACCCAGTACTTC. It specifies CASSSGLAGGGETQYF.

CDR3 bases: TGTGCCAGCAGTGAAGGGCAGATCTCCTACGAGCAGTACTTC. Amino acid sequence: CASSEGQISYEQYF. The V gene is TRBV6-1, the J gene TRBJ2-7; no firm D call. Germline values: CDR1 MNHNS, CDR2 SASEGT. The CDR3 loop spans 14 amino acids. V was shortened by 1 base and J by 0 bases, with 7 bases between the two germline ends.

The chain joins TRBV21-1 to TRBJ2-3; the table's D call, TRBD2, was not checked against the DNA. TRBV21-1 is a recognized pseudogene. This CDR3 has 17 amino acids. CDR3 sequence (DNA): TGTGCCAGCAGCAAAGATGTTCCGAGACTAGCGGCAGATACGCAGTATTTT. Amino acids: CASSKDVPRLAADTQYF.

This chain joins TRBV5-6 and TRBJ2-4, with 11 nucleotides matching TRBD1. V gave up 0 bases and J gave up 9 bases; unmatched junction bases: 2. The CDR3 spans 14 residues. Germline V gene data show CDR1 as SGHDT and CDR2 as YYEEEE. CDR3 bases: TGTGCCAGCAGCTTGGCCGGGACAGGGGGCATTCAGTACTTC. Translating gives CASSLAGTGGIQYF.

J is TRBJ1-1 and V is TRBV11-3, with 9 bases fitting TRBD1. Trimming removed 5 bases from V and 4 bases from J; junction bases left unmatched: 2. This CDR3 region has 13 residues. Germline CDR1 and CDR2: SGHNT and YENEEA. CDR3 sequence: CASSNRGLTEAFF. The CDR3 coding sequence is TGTGCCAGCAGCAACAGGGGGCTCACTGAAGCTTTCTTT. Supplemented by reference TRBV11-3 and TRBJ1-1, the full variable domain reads EAGVVQSPRYKIIEKKQPVAFWCNPISGHNTLYWYLQNLGQGPELLIRYENEEAVDDSQLPKDRFSAERLKGVDSTLKIQPAELGDSAVYLCASSNRGLTEAFFGQGTRLTVV.